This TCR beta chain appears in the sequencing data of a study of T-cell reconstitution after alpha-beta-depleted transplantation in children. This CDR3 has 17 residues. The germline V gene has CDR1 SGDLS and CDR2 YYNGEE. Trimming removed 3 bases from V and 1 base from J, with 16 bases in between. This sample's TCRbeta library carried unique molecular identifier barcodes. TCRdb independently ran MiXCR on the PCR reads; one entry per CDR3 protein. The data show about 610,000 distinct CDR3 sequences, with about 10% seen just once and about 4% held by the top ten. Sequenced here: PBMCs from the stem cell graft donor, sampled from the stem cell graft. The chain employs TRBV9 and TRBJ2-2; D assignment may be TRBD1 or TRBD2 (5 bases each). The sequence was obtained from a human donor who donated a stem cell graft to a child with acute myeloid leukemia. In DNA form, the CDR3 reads TGTGCCAGCAGCGCTGGGACGGAGTATTGGAACACCGGGGAGCTGTTTTTT. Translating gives CASSAGTEYWNTGELFF.